This is a list of T cell receptor beta chains from one sample in a study of identical twins. TCRdb passed the 5' RACE reads through MiXCR, listing each CDR3 protein once. The profile shows about 530,000 distinct CDR3 sequences, roughly 15% of them singletons. The sample was also reused in another study, on yellow fever vaccine responses in identical twins.

Material for sequencing was CD4+ T cells sorted from blood. Receptor source: a woman in her late teens or twenties in good health. Both conserved end residues are part of each CDR3. The D gene is left open where the match is weak. Not every row has a clone size; where given, it reads once, few, many or a size class.

V gene	clone size	D gene	J gene	CDR3 DNA	CDR3 protein
TRBV15	few	TRBD1	TRBJ2-7	TGTGCCACCAGCCCGGACAGGGGGTCGTACGAGCAGTACTTC	CATSPDRGSYEQYF
TRBV5-1	NA	TRBD2	TRBJ2-5	TGCGCCAGCAGCTTGGCCTCACCCAGCGGGAGTAAGAAGACCCAGTACTTC	CASSLASPSGSKKTQYF
TRBV12-3/TRBV12-4	few	NA	TRBJ1-1	TGTGCCAGCAGGTACACAACAGGTTCGCGAGGGAACATTGAAGCTTTCTTT	CASRYTTGSRGNIEAFF
TRBV5-1	NA	NA	TRBJ1-1	TGCGCCAGCAGCTCTTTCGGCCGCACCGGGGGTAGCACTGAAGCTTTCTTT	CASSSFGRTGGSTEAFF
TRBV12-3/TRBV12-4	few	NA	TRBJ1-3	TGTGCCAGCAGCTCATCCGACAGGATACACTCTGGAAACACCATATATTTT	CASSSSDRIHSGNTIYF
TRBV12-3/TRBV12-4	NA	NA	TRBJ2-7	TGTGCCAGCAGTCCGCGGGCGTCGGGGGCTTCCTACGAGCAGTACTTC	CASSPRASGASYEQYF
TRBV5-6	NA	NA	TRBJ2-5	TGTGCCAGCAGCTTGGGCAGGTCCTACCAAGAGACCCAGTACTTC	CASSLGRSYQETQYF
TRBV12-3/TRBV12-4	many	NA	TRBJ1-1	TGTGCCAGCAGTTTACTTACAGGAATTTTGAACACTGAAGCTTTCTTT	CASSLLTGILNTEAFF
TRBV7-2	NA	NA	TRBJ2-3	TGTGCCAGCAGCTCGGACTGGATTGCTACAGATACGCAGTATTTT	CASSSDWIATDTQYF
TRBV5-1	NA	NA	TRBJ2-5	TGCGCCAGCATGGTGATCCCCGTTGGGGGACAAGAGACCCAGTACTTC	CASMVIPVGGQETQYF
TRBV12-3/TRBV12-4	NA	TRBD1	TRBJ2-7	TGTGCCTTCTGTTTAAGGTCTTGGGGGACAGGGGTGCACGAGCAGTACTTC	CAFCLRSWGTGVHEQYF
TRBV20-1	NA	TRBD1	TRBJ2-1	TGCAGTGCGCGAAAGACAGGGGCCTACAATGAGCAGTTCTTC	CSARKTGAYNEQFF
TRBV5-1	few	NA	TRBJ2-1	TGCGCCAGCAGCTGGCAGGGGGAGGGGAATGAGCAGTTCTTC	CASSWQGEGNEQFF
TRBV29-1	few	NA	TRBJ2-2	TGCAGCGTTGTGTTCCCCTGGGGGTACACCGGGGAGCTGTTTTTT	CSVVFPWGYTGELFF
TRBV7-8	NA	TRBD2	TRBJ2-1	TGTGCCAGCAGCTTAGCGCTAGGGGCGGGGGGAAAGAATGAGCAGTTCTTC	CASSLALGAGGKNEQFF
TRBV5-1	NA	NA	TRBJ2-2	TGCGCCAGCAGCTTGGAAGCCTACGGGGAGCTGTTTTTT	CASSLEAYGELFF
TRBV7-2	NA	TRBD1	TRBJ1-5	TGTGCCAGCAGCTTAATTGACAGGGGAGGCAATCAGCCCCAGCATTTT	CASSLIDRGGNQPQHF
TRBV5-1	few	TRBD2	TRBJ2-3	TGCGCCAGCAGCTTGGCGACTAGCGGGCCAGATACGCAGTATTTT	CASSLATSGPDTQYF
TRBV2	NA	TRBD2	TRBJ2-7	TGTGCCAGCAGCCCACAGGGCGGGGGGTCTTACGAGCAGTACTTC	CASSPQGGGSYEQYF
TRBV5-1	many	NA	TRBJ2-3	TGTGCCAGCAGCTTGGTCGGACAGAGCACAGATACGCAGTATTTT	CASSLVGQSTDTQYF
TRBV5-1	once	NA	TRBJ2-2	TGCGCCAGCAGCTTGCCGCAGTCCGGGGGTACCGGGGAGCTGTTTTTT	CASSLPQSGGTGELFF
TRBV20-1	few	TRBD1	TRBJ2-5	TGCAGTGCTAGAGATTTGGTGCGGACAGGGCTCCAAGAGACCCAGTACTTC	CSARDLVRTGLQETQYF
TRBV6-1	NA	NA	TRBJ2-6	TGTGCCAGCAGTGAAGGTGGGGGGTCTGAGGCCAACGTCCTGACTTTC	CASSEGGGSEANVLTF
TRBV5-1	NA	NA	TRBJ2-5	TGCGCCAGCAGCTTGGGGTCGTCAGGGGCAGAGACCCAGTACTTC	CASSLGSSGAETQYF
TRBV7-2	few	NA	TRBJ2-1	TGTGCCAGCAGCTTAGGACGGCGCCTCATCTCCTACAATGAGCAGTTCTTC	CASSLGRRLISYNEQFF
TRBV5-1	few	NA	TRBJ2-3	TGCGCCAGCAGCTTGGTGGGTAGCGTCGTTTCTGCAGATACGCAGTATTTT	CASSLVGSVVSADTQYF
TRBV7-9	few	NA	TRBJ2-1	TGTGCCAGCAGCTCCAGGTGGGGAAACAATGAGCAGTTCTTC	CASSSRWGNNEQFF
TRBV10-3	few	TRBD1	TRBJ1-5	TGTGCCATCACAGGGGGGTTGGGTCAGCCCCAGCATTTT	CAITGGLGQPQHF
TRBV12-2	NA	NA	TRBJ2-1	TGTGCAAGTCGCTTAGTTGGGCTAGCCGACTATCCCTACAATGAGCAGTTCTTC	CASRLVGLADYPYNEQFF
TRBV15	NA	NA	TRBJ2-1	TGTGCCACCAGCAGAGATTGGGGCTTAACCTACAATGAGCAGTTCTTC	CATSRDWGLTYNEQFF
TRBV20-1	NA	TRBD2	TRBJ2-7	TGCAGTGCTGGACGGACTAGCGGGTTCTACGAGCAGTACTTC	CSAGRTSGFYEQYF
TRBV5-1	NA	TRBD2	TRBJ2-3	TGCGCCAGCAGCCCTAGCGGGGGGAGTCCTAGCACAGATACGCAGTATTTT	CASSPSGGSPSTDTQYF
TRBV20-1	NA	NA	TRBJ2-3	TGCAGTGCTAGAAGGGCTGGGGGCCTTAGCACAGATACGCAGTATTTT	CSARRAGGLSTDTQYF
TRBV7-3	few	TRBD2	TRBJ2-1	TGTGCCAGCAGCATCACTAGCGGGGGGTACAATGAGCAGTTCTTC	CASSITSGGYNEQFF
TRBV7-6	few	NA	TRBJ2-2	TGTGCCAGCAGCTCTTCGCAGTTCGGGGAGCTGTTTTTT	CASSSSQFGELFF
TRBV5-1	NA	TRBD2	TRBJ2-5	TGCGCCAGCAGCCAAAGGGGAGGGGAAGAGACCCAGTACTTC	CASSQRGGEETQYF
TRBV23-1	NA	NA	TRBJ2-1	TGCGCCAGCAGTCCGCCAGAGGGGAAACCGAACAATGAGCAGTTCTTC	CASSPPEGKPNNEQFF
TRBV11-2	NA	TRBD1	TRBJ2-1	TGTGCCAGCACCATGACAGGGGGGACTAATGAGCAGTTCTTC	CASTMTGGTNEQFF
TRBV7-9	NA	NA	TRBJ2-3	TGTGCCAGCAGCTTAGTCGTGTCTACATATACGCAGTATTTT	CASSLVVSTYTQYF
TRBV3-1	NA	NA	TRBJ2-5	TGTGCCAGCAGCCAAGGGGACATCACCCGCGGCGAGACCCAGTACTTC	CASSQGDITRGETQYF
TRBV20-1	few	TRBD1	TRBJ2-5	TGCAGTGCTAGAGGGAGGTGGGGTTCCGGGACAGGGAGTGGGACCCAGTACTTC	CSARGRWGSGTGSGTQYF
TRBV7-9	NA	NA	TRBJ1-2	TGTGCCAGCAGCTTTAGGGGGACATCGGCGGGCTACACCTTC	CASSFRGTSAGYTF
TRBV5-1	few	TRBD2	TRBJ2-2	TGCGCCAGCAGCTTGGCTCCTAGCGGGGCGGCGAACACCGGGGAGCTGTTTTTT	CASSLAPSGAANTGELFF